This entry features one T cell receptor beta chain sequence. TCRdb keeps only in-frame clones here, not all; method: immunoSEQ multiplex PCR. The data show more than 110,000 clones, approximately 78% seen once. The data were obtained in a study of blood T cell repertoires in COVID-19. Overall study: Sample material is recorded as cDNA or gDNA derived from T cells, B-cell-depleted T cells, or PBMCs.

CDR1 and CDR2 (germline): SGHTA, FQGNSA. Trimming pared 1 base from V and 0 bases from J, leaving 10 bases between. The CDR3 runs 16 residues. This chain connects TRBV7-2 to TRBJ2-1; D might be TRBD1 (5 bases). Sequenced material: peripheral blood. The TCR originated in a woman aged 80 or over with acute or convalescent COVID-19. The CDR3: CASSLGGALSYNEQFF. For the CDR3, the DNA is TGTGCCAGCAGCTTAGGGGGCGCGCTCTCCTACAATGAGCAGTTCTTC. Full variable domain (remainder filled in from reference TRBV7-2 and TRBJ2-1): GAGVSQSPSNKVTEKGKDVELRCDPISGHTALYWYRQSLGQGLEFLIYFQGNSAPDKSGLPSDRFSAERTGGSVSTLTIQRTQQEDSAVYLCASSLGGALSYNEQFFGPGTRLTVL.